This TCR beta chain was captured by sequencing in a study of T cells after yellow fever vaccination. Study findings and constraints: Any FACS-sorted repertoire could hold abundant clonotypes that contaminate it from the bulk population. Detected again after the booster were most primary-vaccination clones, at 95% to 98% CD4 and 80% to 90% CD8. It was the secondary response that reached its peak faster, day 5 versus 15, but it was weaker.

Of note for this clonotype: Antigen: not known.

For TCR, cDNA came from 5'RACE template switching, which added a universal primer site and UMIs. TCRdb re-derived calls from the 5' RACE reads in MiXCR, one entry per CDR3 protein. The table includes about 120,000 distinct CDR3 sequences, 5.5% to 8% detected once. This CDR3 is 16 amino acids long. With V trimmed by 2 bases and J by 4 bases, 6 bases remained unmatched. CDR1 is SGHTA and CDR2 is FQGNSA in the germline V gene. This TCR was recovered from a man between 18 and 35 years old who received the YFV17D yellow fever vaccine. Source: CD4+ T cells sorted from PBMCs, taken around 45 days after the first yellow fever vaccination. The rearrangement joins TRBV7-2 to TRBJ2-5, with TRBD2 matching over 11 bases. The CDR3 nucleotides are TGTGCCAGCAGCTTAAATAGCGGGGGGGCCTCAGAGACCCAGTACTTC. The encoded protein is CASSLNSGGASETQYF. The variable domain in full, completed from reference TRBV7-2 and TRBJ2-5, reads GAGVSQSPSNKVTEKGKDVELRCDPISGHTALYWYRQSLGQGLEFLIYFQGNSAPDKSGLPSDRFSAERTGGSVSTLTIQRTQQEDSAVYLCASSLNSGGASETQYFGPGTRLLVL.